Following are 3 T cell receptor beta chains from one sample sequenced in a study of blood T cell repertoires in COVID-19. The table came from immunoSEQ multiplex PCR; TCRdb's copy has only in-frame clones and leaves some out. This sample yields about 190,000 clones, of which about four fifths are seen a single time; 5.1% belongs to the top ten. Sequenced material: peripheral blood. All receptors derive from a woman in her 70s with active or convalescent COVID-19.

This chain connects TRBV11-1 to TRBJ2-5, with a weak D call TRBD2 (5 bases). V lost 0 bases and J 5 bases, leaving 10 bases between the germline ends. This CDR3 has 14 residues. CDR1 SGHAT and CDR2 FQDESV come from the germline V gene (reference sequence). The CDR3 sequence is CASSLALGAETQYF. Written as DNA, the CDR3 is TGTGCCAGCAGCTTAGCACTAGGAGCCGAGACCCAGTACTTC.

V usage is TRBV7-9 and J usage is TRBJ1-4; 8 positions match TRBD1. The V gene's germline CDR1 is SEHNR and CDR2 FQNEAQ (reference sequence). The CDR3 totals 19 residues. V shed 1 base and J 4 bases; nucleotides not matched to a gene: 14. The CDR3 here is CASSLEPGQADIHNEKLFF. The CDR3 DNA is TGTGCCAGCAGCTTAGAGCCGGGACAGGCGGATATCCATAATGAAAAACTGTTTTTT.

The chain combines TRBV5-1 with TRBJ1-2, with D possibly TRBD1 on 5 matching bases. The CDR3 has 15 amino acids. The germline CDR1 and CDR2 sequences are SGHRS and YFSETQ. The V gene lost 1 base and the J gene lost 4 bases, with 14 bases spanning the gap. The CDR3 loop is CASSLLAGPPYGYTF. The CDR3, as DNA: TGCGCCAGCAGCTTGCTGGCAGGGCCCCCCTATGGCTACACCTTC.